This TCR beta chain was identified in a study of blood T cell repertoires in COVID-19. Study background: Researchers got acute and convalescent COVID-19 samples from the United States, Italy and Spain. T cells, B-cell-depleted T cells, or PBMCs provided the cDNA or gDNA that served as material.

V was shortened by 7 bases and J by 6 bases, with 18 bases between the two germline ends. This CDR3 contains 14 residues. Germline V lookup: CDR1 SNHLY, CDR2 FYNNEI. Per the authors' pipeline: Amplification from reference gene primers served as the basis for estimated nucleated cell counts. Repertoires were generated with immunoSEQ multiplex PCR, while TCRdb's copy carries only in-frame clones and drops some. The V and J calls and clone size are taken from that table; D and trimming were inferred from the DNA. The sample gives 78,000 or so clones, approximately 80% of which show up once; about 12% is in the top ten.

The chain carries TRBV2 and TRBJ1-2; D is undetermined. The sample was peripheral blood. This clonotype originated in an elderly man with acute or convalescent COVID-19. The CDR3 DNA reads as TGTGCCAGCATTTCGGGAACGGGGTTCGATGGCTACACCTTC. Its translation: CASISGTGFDGYTF.